The 9 T cell receptor beta chains listed next were all sequenced from one sample in a study of shared clonotypes between healthy human individuals. Only in-frame clones appear in the TCRdb table, and some are missing; sequencing was by immunoSEQ multiplex PCR. The sample holds about 2 million clones, over 85% seen once. The naive CD8 fraction comprised CD45RO-negative cells positively selected for CCR7 and excluded terminally differentiated effector memory CD45RA+ cells. The source material was naive CD8+ T cells sorted from blood. The source is a man between 18 and 29 years old in good health.

The chain is built from TRBV2 and TRBJ1-1, with D hard to call. There are 12 residues in the CDR3. V lost 4 bases to trimming and J lost 11 bases, with 14 bases between them. The germline CDR1 and CDR2 sequences are SNHLY and FYNNEI. The CDR3 sequence is CASSGGGPSAFF. The CDR3 DNA sequence: TGTGCCAGCAGTGGGGGAGGACCCTCGGCTTTCTTT.

V gene TRBV5-1 combines with J gene TRBJ2-3; D is undetermined. The CDR3 is 16 residues long. V dropped 1 base and J dropped 2 bases, with 14 bases sitting between them. Germline-derived CDR1 and CDR2 are SGHRS and YFSETQ. CDR3 protein: CASSLFAERSTDTQYF. For the CDR3, the DNA is TGCGCCAGCAGCTTGTTTGCAGAACGGTCCACAGATACGCAGTATTTT.

Here the CDR3 reads CAWSILGDFSGYTF. Written as DNA, the CDR3 is TGTGCCTGGAGTATTTTAGGTGATTTCAGTGGCTACACCTTC. This chain uses TRBV30 with TRBJ1-2; unclear D gene. From germline, CDR1 is GTSNPN and CDR2 SVGIG (reference sequence). CDR3 length: 14 residues. V lost 2 bases, J lost 7 bases, and 17 bases lay in between.

This rearrangement joins TRBV27 to TRBJ2-6; 7 positions match TRBD2. V shed 1 base and J 3 bases; nucleotides not matched to a gene: 9. Germline lookup yields CDR1 MNHEY and CDR2 SMNVEV (reference sequence). The CDR3 has 18 amino acids. For the CDR3, the DNA is TGTGCCAGCAGTTTATTAGGCCCCGGGGGGAGTGGGGCCAACGTCCTGACTTTC. Encoded protein: CASSLLGPGGSGANVLTF.

Comments on this clone: The sample contains more than one DNA sequence encoding this CDR3. The chain recombines TRBV20-1 with TRBJ2-3; D not resolved. V was cut by 2 bases and J by 3 bases, with 3 bases left in between. CDR3 length: 11 amino acids. Germline CDR1 and CDR2: DFQATT and SNEGSKA (reference sequence). CDR3 bases: TGCAGTGCTAGACCTACAGATACGCAGTATTTT. Amino acid sequence: CSARPTDTQYF.

On this clone itself: Other DNA sequences in the sample encode the same CDR3. The chain is built from TRBV7-9 and TRBJ2-7; unclear D gene. In germline, CDR1 is SEHNR, CDR2 FQNEAQ (reference sequence). CDR3 length: 13 amino acids. V was trimmed by 1 base and J by 2 bases, leaving 6 bases between them. The CDR3 region has the DNA TGTGCCAGCAGCTTAGACGGCCCCTACGAGCAGTACTTC. Its protein is CASSLDGPYEQYF.

This clone turned up a few times. The chain carries TRBV2 and TRBJ1-1; D uncertain. Germline V lookup: CDR1 SNHLY, CDR2 FYNNEI. The CDR3 is 13 amino acids. V shed 1 base and J shed 1 base, with 4 bases lying between them. The CDR3, as DNA: TGTGCCAGCAGTGAAGGCAGGAACACTGAAGCTTTCTTT. Translation gives CASSEGRNTEAFF.

The chain joins TRBV28 to TRBJ2-7, with 10 bases fitting TRBD2. Germline values: CDR1 MDHEN, CDR2 SYDVKM. The CDR3 has 15 residues. V was clipped by 6 bases and J by 2 bases; unmatched bases: 7. The CDR3 sequence is CASRPSGSNTYEQYF. Written as DNA, the CDR3 is TGTGCCAGCAGGCCTAGCGGGAGTAACACCTACGAGCAGTACTTC.

This clone was observed once. The chain employs TRBV7-8 and TRBJ2-1, with D tentatively TRBD2 (6 bases). Looked up from germline, CDR1 is SGHVS and CDR2 is FQNEAQ. This CDR3 contains 16 residues. Trimming cost V 6 bases and J 4 bases, with 19 bases left between them. The CDR3 loop reads CASSISGPNPYNEQFF. The DNA for the CDR3 is TGTGCCAGCAGTATCAGCGGGCCAAACCCATACAATGAGCAGTTCTTC. Filled out from reference TRBV7-8 and TRBJ2-1, the complete variable domain reads GAGVSQSPRYKVAKRGQDVALRCDPISGHVSLFWYQQALGQGPEFLTYFQNEAQLDKSGLPSDRFFAERPEGSVSTLKIQRTQQEDSAVYLCASSISGPNPYNEQFFGPGTRLTVL.